This is a list of T cell receptor beta chains from one sample in a study of blood T cell repertoires in COVID-19. Some clones are missing from TCRdb's copy, which holds only in-frame ones; the method was immunoSEQ multiplex PCR. The sample lists fewer than 250,000 clones, roughly 81% occurring once. Sequenced sample: peripheral blood. The receptors derive from a woman aged 70-85 years with active or convalescent COVID-19. Both conserved end residues are trimmed from each CDR3. D genes are given only for firm matches.

D | V | CDR3
NA | TRBV7-6 | ASSLDLGAYEQY
NA | TRBV25-1 | ASSEFSYGYT
TRBD1 | TRBV2 | ASSVGRTGGIADTQY
TRBD2 | TRBV7-8 | ASSLVAPVTSGGSYEQY
NA | TRBV21-1 | ASSKVLCSGSHTDTQY
TRBD2 | TRBV19 | ASSTPGLAGTEQY
TRBD1 | TRBV4-1 | ASSQRDRDDEQF
NA | TRBV12-3/TRBV12-4 | ASSLGGSGTQY
NA | TRBV7-2 | ASTKGGAVNTGELF
TRBD1 | TRBV29-1 | SVDRIRTGPDTQY
TRBD1 | TRBV7-9 | ASSNRTGSDEKLF